The 20 T cell receptor beta chains in this list originate from one sample, sequenced in a study of T cell responses to AZD1222 COVID-19 vaccine. Libraries were prepared by immunoSEQ multiplex PCR; TCRdb keeps only in-frame clonotypes and omits some of them. In the table there are around 140,000 clones, around 85% of which are singletons. The sample was peripheral blood, taken 28 days after the second dose of the MenACWY control vaccine. The receptors derive from an adult who received the MenACWY meningococcal vaccine as a control.

The genes are TRBV7-2 and TRBJ2-3; TRBD2 aligns across 8 bases. The V and J ends lost 5 bases and 2 bases, in that order; junction bases with no gene match: 12. The germline V gene has CDR1 SGHTA and CDR2 FQGNSA. There are 17 residues in the CDR3. As DNA, the CDR3 is TGTGCCAGCAGCCACCGGGGGGGTCTCGTCAACACAGATACGCAGTATTTT. Translating it yields CASSHRGGLVNTDTQYF.

The J gene is TRBJ1-1, the V gene TRBV9; the D gene is possibly TRBD1 (6 bases). The germline gives CDR1 SGDLS, CDR2 YYNGEE. Between the trimmed V and J ends, which lost 6 bases and 4 bases, there was a span of 19 bases. The CDR3 has 15 residues. The CDR3 DNA sequence: TGTGCCAGCACCTATGGATTTACAGGGCGCACTGAAGCTTTCTTT. Its translation is CASTYGFTGRTEAFF. The whole variable domain, remainder taken from reference TRBV9 and TRBJ1-1, is DSGVTQTPKHLITATGQRVTLRCSPRSGDLSVYWYQQSLDQGLQFLIQYYNGEERAKGNILERFSAQQFPDLHSELNLSSLELGDSALYFCASTYGFTGRTEAFFGQGTRLTVV.

The chain is built from TRBV19 and TRBJ2-7, with D perhaps matching TRBD1 or TRBD2 (5 bases each). The CDR3 contains 15 residues. Per the germline V gene, CDR1 is LNHDA and CDR2 is SQIVND (reference sequence). V was clipped by 5 bases and J by 7 bases, with 21 bases between them. For the CDR3, the DNA is TGTGCCAGTAGTCCTACGGGGACCGGGTACATAGAGCAGTACTTC. Amino acids: CASSPTGTGYIEQYF.

The V gene is TRBV7-6, the J gene TRBJ2-1; TRBD2 is a possible D gene (6 bases). The CDR3 sequence is 16 residues long. Trimming shortened V by 4 bases and J by 7 bases, and 20 bases separated the two germline ends. In germline, CDR1 is SGHVS, CDR2 FNYEAQ. The CDR3 here is CASSWQRWGVVNEQFF. The CDR3 DNA reads TGTGCCAGCAGCTGGCAAAGGTGGGGGGTGGTAAATGAGCAGTTCTTC.

The rearrangement links TRBV9 to TRBJ2-2, with a tentative D call TRBD2 (5 bases). Trimming left V 0 bases short and J 4 bases short, with 25 bases between. The germline V gene encodes CDR1 SGDLS and CDR2 YYNGEE. The CDR3 contains 20 residues. In DNA form, the CDR3 reads TGTGCCAGCAGCGTAGGGCCGCGCGGCGGGTTCGTGAGTGCCACCGGGGAGCTGTTTTTT. Protein: CASSVGPRGGFVSATGELFF.

The chain uses TRBV25-1 and TRBJ2-7; 14 bases agree with TRBD2. The CDR3 is made up of 13 amino acids. CDR1 and CDR2 from the germline V gene are MGHDK and SYGVNS. J lost 9 bases, V lost 8 bases, and 6 bases had no gene match. CDR3 protein: CASSLGTSGGQYF. CDR3 sequence (DNA): TGTGCCAGCTCTTTGGGGACTAGCGGGGGGCAGTACTTC.

V is TRBV9 and J is TRBJ2-3; 8 bases fit TRBD2. Germline V gene lookup returns CDR1 SGDLS and CDR2 YYNGEE. The J segment lost 12 bases and the V segment lost 0 bases, leaving 9 bases of the junction unmatched. This CDR3 has 14 residues. The CDR3 DNA follows: TGTGCCAGCAGCGTAGACACTAGCGGAGGGGCTCAGTATTTT. Translated: CASSVDTSGGAQYF.

The J gene is TRBJ2-7, the V gene TRBV7-9; D is possibly TRBD1 or TRBD2 (5 bases each). The V gene lost 2 bases and the J gene lost 8 bases, with 22 bases spanning the gap. Germline V lookup: CDR1 SEHNR, CDR2 FQNEAQ (reference sequence). The CDR3 totals 16 residues. This CDR3 reads CASSLTLSGTPGKQYF. The CDR3 DNA reads TGTGCCAGCAGCTTAACCCTGTCTGGGACCCCCGGCAAGCAGTACTTC.

The chain carries TRBV6-5 and TRBJ1-5; D is uncertain. The germline V gene encodes CDR1 MNHEY and CDR2 SVGAGI. The CDR3 totals 15 residues. The V end was cut by 2 bases, the J end by 0 bases, with 8 bases between. CDR3 residues: CASSYEDTSNQPQHF. The CDR3 nucleotides are TGTGCCAGCAGTTACGAAGACACTAGCAATCAGCCCCAGCATTTT.

The rearrangement uses TRBV6-5 and TRBJ1-1; D gene ambiguous. This CDR3 spans 12 amino acids. V was pared by 7 bases and J by 8 bases, with 14 bases between. Germline V lookup: CDR1 MNHEY, CDR2 SVGAGI. The CDR3 region has the DNA TGTGCCAGCATCGAGGCTCTCGGGGAAGCTTTCTTT. It yields the protein CASIEALGEAFF.

The gene calls are TRBV4-3 and TRBJ2-3; TRBD2 matches 8 bases. The V and J ends lost 0 bases and 2 bases, in that order; junction bases with no gene match: 7. The CDR3 loop spans 17 amino acids. Germline CDR1 is LGHNA and CDR2 is YSLEER. CDR3 region: CASSQEVLAGITDTQYF. CDR3 bases: TGCGCCAGCAGCCAAGAGGTCCTAGCGGGTATCACAGATACGCAGTATTTT.

The CDR3 DNA sequence: TGTGCCAGCTCACAGACGTCACAAGGTAATCAGCCCCAGCATTTT. Encoded protein: CASSQTSQGNQPQHF. The chain joins TRBV18 to TRBJ1-5; D is uncertain. The CDR3 is 15 amino acids. Germline CDR1 is KGHSH and CDR2 is LQKENI. The V gene lost 4 bases and the J gene lost 4 bases, with 14 bases spanning the gap.

The chain uses TRBV14 and TRBJ2-1; D unclear. V shed 3 bases and J shed 7 bases, with 22 bases lying between them. CDR1 and CDR2 (germline): SGHDN, FVKESK. The CDR3 is 17 amino acids. The CDR3 bases are TGTGCCAGCAGCCAGCTGGTGGAGTTACGCCCCTTGAATGAGCAGTTCTTC. Its protein product is CASSQLVELRPLNEQFF.

The V and J genes are TRBV19 and TRBJ1-1; 8 bases agree with TRBD1. After removal of 6 bases from V and 4 bases from J, the junction contained 4 bases not matched to a gene. This CDR3 is built from 13 residues. Per germline, CDR1 LNHDA and CDR2 SQIVND (reference sequence). In DNA, the CDR3 is TGTGCCAGTAGCTTTCAGGGGGCCACTGAAGCTTTCTTT. Its protein product is CASSFQGATEAFF.

The chain couples TRBV7-9 to TRBJ2-6, with D unclear. The CDR3 sequence is 15 residues long. Germline loops: CDR1 SEHNR, CDR2 FQNEAQ (reference sequence). V shed 0 bases and J shed 1 base, with 4 bases lying between them. This chain's CDR3 is CASSLAGSGANVLTF. The CDR3 DNA follows: TGTGCCAGCAGCTTAGCAGGGTCTGGGGCCAACGTCCTGACTTTC.

The genes are TRBV18 and TRBJ2-3, with 12 bases identical to TRBD2. V lost 3 bases and J lost 3; bases outside the gene matches: 1. The CDR3 has 15 amino acids. Germline CDR1 reads KGHSH; CDR2 reads LQKENI. This CDR3 reads CASSPTSGGTDTQYF. The DNA for the CDR3 is TGTGCCAGCTCACCCACTAGCGGGGGGACAGATACGCAGTATTTT.

This rearrangement joins TRBV6-5 to TRBJ2-1; D may be TRBD2 (5 bases). V lost 10 bases, J lost 2 bases, and 18 bases lay in between. CDR1 and CDR2 (germline): MNHEY, SVGAGI. CDR3 size: 15 residues. The CDR3 DNA sequence: TGTGCCACCCGGGCAGAGGGTCAAGCCTACAATGAGCAGTTCTTC. Protein: CATRAEGQAYNEQFF.

The gene calls are TRBV7-2 and TRBJ1-5; D may be TRBD1 (6 bases). Trimming left V 5 bases short and J 5 bases short, with 16 bases between. The CDR3 covers 15 residues. Germline V lookup: CDR1 SGHTA, CDR2 FQGNSA. The CDR3 nucleotides are TGTGCCAGCAGCAGACAGGTCTCTACAGATCAGCCCCAGCATTTT. Amino acid sequence: CASSRQVSTDQPQHF.

This chain links TRBV7-6 with TRBJ2-2; D perhaps matches TRBD1 (5 bases). V dropped 5 bases and J dropped 4 bases, with 8 bases sitting between them. Germline V gene data show CDR1 as SGHVS and CDR2 as FNYEAQ. The CDR3 extends over 13 amino acids. In nucleotides, the CDR3 is TGTGCCAGCAGCCCGACAGTCACCGGGGAGCTGTTTTTT. Amino acid sequence: CASSPTVTGELFF.

CDR3 nucleotide sequence: TGTGCCAGCAGTTACCCCCCAGGGAACGGCCCCTACGAGCAGTACGTC. Its translation: CASSYPPGNGPYEQYV. The chain is built from TRBV6-2 or TRBV6-3 and TRBJ2-7; a weak D match, TRBD1 (5 bases). Trimming stripped 2 bases from V and 2 bases from J, with 16 bases between. Germline CDR1 reads MNHEY; CDR2 reads SVGEGT. The CDR3 covers 16 residues.